What follows are 2 T cell receptor beta chains derived from one specimen sequenced in a study of blood T cells in healthy people across ages. Using a J-beta primer mix together with a sample-barcoded 5' primer, a second PCR was run for roughly 7 to 11 cycles. TCRdb itself ran the 5' RACE reads through MiXCR, one entry per CDR3 protein. This table holds 800,000 to 950,000 distinct CDR3 sequences, almost 30% found once. In addition, the sample was reused for a study of T cells of mothers and their children.

Sequencing was done on a sample of blood. The source is a middle-aged woman in good health.

This clonotype has a handful of counts. The V call is TRBV7-9, the J call TRBJ1-2; 7 positions agree with TRBD1. Germline V CDR1 and CDR2: SEHNR, FQNEAQ (reference sequence). The CDR3 spans 14 residues. The trim removed 4 bases at V and 6 bases at J, leaving 8 bases unmatched. The CDR3 nucleotides are TGTGCCAGCAGCTCCTGGACAGGTTGGGATGGCTACACCTTC. Protein product: CASSSWTGWDGYTF.

The chain couples TRBV7-6 to TRBJ2-4; 7 positions agree with TRBD2. V gave up 2 bases and J gave up 6 bases; unmatched junction bases: 4. This CDR3 contains 14 residues. Looked up from germline, CDR1 is SGHVS and CDR2 is FNYEAQ. CDR3 loop: CASSLSREGNIQYF. The CDR3 DNA sequence: TGTGCCAGCAGCTTAAGCAGGGAGGGAAACATTCAGTACTTC. Together with reference TRBV7-6 and TRBJ2-4, the CDR3 gives the full variable domain: GAGVSQSPRYKVTKRGQDVALRCDPISGHVSLYWYRQALGQGPEFLTYFNYEAQQDKSGLPNDRFSAERPEGSISTLTIQRTEQRDSAMYRCASSLSREGNIQYFGAGTRLSVL.